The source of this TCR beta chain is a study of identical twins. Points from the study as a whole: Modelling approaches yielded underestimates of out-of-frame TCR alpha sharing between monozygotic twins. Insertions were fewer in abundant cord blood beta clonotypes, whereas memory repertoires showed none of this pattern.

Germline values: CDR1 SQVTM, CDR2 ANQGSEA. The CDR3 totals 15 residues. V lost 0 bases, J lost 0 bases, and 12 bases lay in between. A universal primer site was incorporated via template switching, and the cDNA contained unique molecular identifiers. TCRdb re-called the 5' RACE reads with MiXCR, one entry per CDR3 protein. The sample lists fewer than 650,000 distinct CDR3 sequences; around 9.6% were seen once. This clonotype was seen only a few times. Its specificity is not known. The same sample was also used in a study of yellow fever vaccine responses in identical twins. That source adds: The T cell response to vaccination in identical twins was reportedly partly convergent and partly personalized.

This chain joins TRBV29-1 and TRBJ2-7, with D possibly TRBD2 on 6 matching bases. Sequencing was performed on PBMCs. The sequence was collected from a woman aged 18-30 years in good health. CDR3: CSVEDHGGSSYEQYF. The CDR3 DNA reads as TGCAGCGTTGAAGATCACGGGGGAAGCTCCTACGAGCAGTACTTC.